A selection of T cell receptor beta chains follows, all from one sample in a study of cytomegalovirus exposure and HLA in healthy donors. Only in-frame clones appear in the TCRdb table, and some are missing; sequencing was by immunoSEQ multiplex PCR. The sample lists roughly 60,000 clones; 75% to 85% were seen once. The specimen was PBMCs. Receptors originate from a female donor in good health and CMV-seronegative. Both conserved end residues are part of each CDR3. Fields, in order: CDR3 protein, CDR3 DNA, V gene, clone size, J gene, D gene. D genes are given only for firm matches. Clone size, where shown, is once, few, many, or a class for clones that have expanded.

CDR3: CASGTARHQPQHF
DNA: TGTGCCAGTGGGACAGCTCGCCATCAGCCCCAGCATTTT
V: TRBV19
size: -
J: TRBJ1-5
D: TRBD1

CDR3: CAITATSGEDTDTQYF
DNA: TGTGCCATCACCGCGACTAGCGGGGAGGACACAGATACGCAGTATTTT
V: TRBV10-3
size: -
J: TRBJ2-3
D: TRBD2

CDR3: CAWTPPARGGRIDEQFF
DNA: TGTGCCTGGACCCCCCCGGCCAGGGGCGGTAGGATCGATGAGCAGTTCTTC
V: TRBV30
size: -
J: TRBJ2-1
D: -

CDR3: CASSQPTGAETQYF
DNA: TGTGCCAGCAGCCAACCGACAGGGGCAGAGACCCAGTACTTC
V: TRBV4-2
size: -
J: TRBJ2-5
D: TRBD1

CDR3: CASSKTAIAGNTIYF
DNA: TGTGCCAGCAGCAAGACAGCGATCGCTGGAAACACCATATATTTT
V: TRBV7-9
size: once
J: TRBJ1-3
D: -

CDR3: CASSQEGVIGLASTDTQYF
DNA: TGCGCCAGCAGCCAAGAAGGAGTAATAGGGCTAGCGAGCACAGATACGCAGTATTTT
V: TRBV4-3
size: -
J: TRBJ2-3
D: -

CDR3: CASSYDRGVMPQHF
DNA: TGTGCCAGCAGTTACGACAGGGGGGTGATGCCCCAGCATTTT
V: TRBV6-5
size: -
J: TRBJ1-5
D: TRBD1

CDR3: CASSLIGTNFYNEQFF
DNA: TGTGCCAGCAGCTTAATAGGGACTAATTTCTACAATGAGCAGTTCTTC
V: TRBV5-4
size: -
J: TRBJ2-1
D: TRBD2

CDR3: CASTVAGGSEQYF
DNA: TGTGCCAGCACCGTGGCAGGGGGCTCCGAGCAGTACTTC
V: TRBV6-5
size: few
J: TRBJ2-7
D: TRBD1

CDR3: CASSLMEVNTEAFF
DNA: TGTGCCAGCAGCTTAATGGAGGTTAACACTGAAGCTTTCTTT
V: TRBV7-9
size: -
J: TRBJ1-1
D: -

CDR3: CASSLGQDQPQHF
DNA: TGTGCCAGCAGCTTAGGACAGGACCAGCCCCAGCATTTT
V: TRBV7-9
size: -
J: TRBJ1-5
D: -

CDR3: CASSYSNRGYSPLHF
DNA: TGTGCCAGCAGTTACTCGAATCGGGGGTATTCACCCCTCCACTTT
V: TRBV6-5
size: -
J: TRBJ1-6
D: -

CDR3: CASSLMSAGGYNEQFF
DNA: TGCGCCAGCAGCTTGATGTCAGCGGGGGGGTACAATGAGCAGTTCTTC
V: TRBV5-1
size: -
J: TRBJ2-1
D: TRBD2

CDR3: CASSGQAYEQYF
DNA: TGTGCCAGCTCTGGGCAGGCCTACGAGCAGTACTTC
V: TRBV18
size: -
J: TRBJ2-7
D: -

CDR3: CASSLDPANTGELFF
DNA: TGCGCCAGCAGCTTGGATCCTGCGAACACCGGGGAGCTGTTTTTT
V: TRBV5-1
size: -
J: TRBJ2-2
D: -

CDR3: CASSSLRGSGATEAFF
DNA: TGTGCCAGCAGTTCACTGCGGGGTTCGGGAGCCACTGAAGCTTTCTTT
V: TRBV27
size: -
J: TRBJ1-1
D: -

CDR3: CASSVMGLRDYGYTF
DNA: TGTGCCAGCAGTGTTATGGGGCTTCGGGACTATGGCTACACCTTC
V: TRBV2
size: few
J: TRBJ1-2
D: -

CDR3: CAWSERVSQPQHF
DNA: TGTGCCTGGAGTGAGAGGGTGAGTCAGCCCCAGCATTTT
V: TRBV30
size: -
J: TRBJ1-5
D: -